Listed here is a single T cell receptor (beta chain). The antigen remains unidentified. Both 60 Vbeta primers and 13 Jbeta primers went into the PCR. TCRdb's copy holds only in-frame clones and misses some; the assay was immunoSEQ multiplex PCR. The table shows about 200,000 clones, with approximately 80% occurring only once. The sample is drawn from a study of cytomegalovirus exposure and HLA in healthy donors. General study results and limits: A later analysis linked fewer than 20,000 TCR beta sequences to HLA alleles at 0.05 false discovery rate.

Germline-derived CDR1 and CDR2 are SGHAT and FQNNGV. V trimming: 3 bases; J trimming: 8 bases; junction bases outside the gene matches: 11. The CDR3 is made up of 17 amino acids. Input material: PBMCs. The genes are TRBV11-2 and TRBJ2-1, with 12 bases lining up with TRBD2. The sequence derives from a woman aged 25 to 39 in good health and CMV-seronegative. CDR3 loop: CASSFRSSGGAMDEQFF. CDR3 nucleotide sequence: TGTGCCAGCAGCTTCCGATCTAGCGGGGGGGCGATGGATGAGCAGTTCTTC.